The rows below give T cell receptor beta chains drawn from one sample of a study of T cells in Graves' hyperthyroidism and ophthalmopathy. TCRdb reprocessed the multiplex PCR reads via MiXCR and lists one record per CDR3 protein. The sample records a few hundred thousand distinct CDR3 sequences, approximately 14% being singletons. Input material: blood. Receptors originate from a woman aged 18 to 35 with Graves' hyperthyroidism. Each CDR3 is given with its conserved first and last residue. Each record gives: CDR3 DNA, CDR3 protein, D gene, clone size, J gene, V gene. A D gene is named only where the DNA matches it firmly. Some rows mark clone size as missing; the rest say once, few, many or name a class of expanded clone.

CDR3 DNA: TGTGCCAGCAGGAGACCGGGACTTCTCTCCTACGAGCAGTACTTC
CDR3 protein: CASRRPGLLSYEQYF
D gene: NA
clone size: many
J gene: TRBJ2-7
V gene: TRBV6-1

CDR3 DNA: TGTGCCAGCAGCTTAGACGGGACTAGCGGGGGGAATGAGCAGTTCTTC
CDR3 protein: CASSLDGTSGGNEQFF
D gene: TRBD2
clone size: many
J gene: TRBJ2-1
V gene: TRBV11-1

CDR3 DNA: TGTGCCAGCAAATCACCGACCCGCCGGTATAATTCACCCCTCCACTTT
CDR3 protein: CASKSPTRRYNSPLHF
D gene: NA
clone size: many
J gene: TRBJ1-6
V gene: TRBV28

CDR3 DNA: TGTGCCAGCAGCCCCCCCAGAGGGGGCTACAATGAGCAGTTCTTC
CDR3 protein: CASSPPRGGYNEQFF
D gene: NA
clone size: many
J gene: TRBJ2-1
V gene: TRBV7-8

CDR3 DNA: TGTGCCATCGGAGGGAGCACAGATACGCAGTATTTT
CDR3 protein: CAIGGSTDTQYF
D gene: NA
clone size: NA
J gene: TRBJ2-3
V gene: TRBV15

CDR3 DNA: TGTGCCAGCAGCCCCCGGACAGGGATGAATGAAAAACTGTTTTTT
CDR3 protein: CASSPRTGMNEKLFF
D gene: TRBD1
clone size: NA
J gene: TRBJ1-4
V gene: TRBV11-2

CDR3 DNA: TGTGCCAGCAGCGCGGGGGCAGGGGTCTCTGGAAACACCATATATTTT
CDR3 protein: CASSAGAGVSGNTIYF
D gene: NA
clone size: few
J gene: TRBJ1-3
V gene: TRBV9

CDR3 DNA: TGTGCCAGCAGCTTGAGCCTAATGGATACGCAGTATTTT
CDR3 protein: CASSLSLMDTQYF
D gene: NA
clone size: many
J gene: TRBJ2-3
V gene: TRBV5-8

CDR3 DNA: TGTGCCAGCAGCTCACAGGGATTGGAAGAGACCCAGTACTTC
CDR3 protein: CASSSQGLEETQYF
D gene: NA
clone size: NA
J gene: TRBJ2-5
V gene: TRBV7-2

CDR3 DNA: TGTGCCAGCAGTCCAACAGACAGGGCCTCCTATGGCTACACCTTC
CDR3 protein: CASSPTDRASYGYTF
D gene: TRBD1
clone size: NA
J gene: TRBJ1-2
V gene: TRBV27

CDR3 DNA: TGTGCTAGCAGCTTAGAATATGGGGATATGGAGACCCAGTACTTC
CDR3 protein: CASSLEYGDMETQYF
D gene: NA
clone size: few
J gene: TRBJ2-5
V gene: TRBV7-7

CDR3 DNA: TGTGCCAGCAGTGGACAGGGGGCAGCCTCTAATGAAAAACTGTTTTTT
CDR3 protein: CASSGQGAASNEKLFF
D gene: TRBD1
clone size: many
J gene: TRBJ1-4
V gene: TRBV6-1

CDR3 DNA: TGTGCCACCTACAGCGACACTAACTATGGCTACACCTTC
CDR3 protein: CATYSDTNYGYTF
D gene: NA
clone size: many
J gene: TRBJ1-2
V gene: TRBV27

CDR3 DNA: TGCGCCAGCAGCTTGGGCCCCTCGGGCGAGCAGTACTTC
CDR3 protein: CASSLGPSGEQYF
D gene: NA
clone size: many
J gene: TRBJ2-7
V gene: TRBV5-1

CDR3 DNA: TGCGCCAGCAGCCAAGAGTGGCTAGCGGGAGGGAGCCCCGGGGAGCTGTTTTTT
CDR3 protein: CASSQEWLAGGSPGELFF
D gene: TRBD2
clone size: few
J gene: TRBJ2-2
V gene: TRBV4-1

CDR3 DNA: TGTGCCAGCAGCGACAGAGAGACCCCCTCGAAGCCCCAGCATTTT
CDR3 protein: CASSDRETPSKPQHF
D gene: NA
clone size: few
J gene: TRBJ1-5
V gene: TRBV5-6

CDR3 DNA: TGTGCCAGCAGCAACAGGGGATATGGCTACACCTTC
CDR3 protein: CASSNRGYGYTF
D gene: TRBD1
clone size: many
J gene: TRBJ1-2
V gene: TRBV9

CDR3 DNA: TGTGCCAGCAGCTACCGGCGGGCGGGGGGTACCACTGAAGCTTTCTTT
CDR3 protein: CASSYRRAGGTTEAFF
D gene: NA
clone size: many
J gene: TRBJ1-1
V gene: TRBV11-2

CDR3 DNA: TGTGCCAGCAGCCTGCTTTGGGAGAGCAATCAGCCCCAGCATTTT
CDR3 protein: CASSLLWESNQPQHF
D gene: NA
clone size: NA
J gene: TRBJ1-5
V gene: TRBV2

CDR3 DNA: TGTGCCAGCAGTTTATTAACGGGACAGGGGCTCTATGGCTACACCTTC
CDR3 protein: CASSLLTGQGLYGYTF
D gene: TRBD1
clone size: NA
J gene: TRBJ1-2
V gene: TRBV28

CDR3 DNA: TGTGCCTGGAGTACACAGGGTTACAATGAGCAGTTCTTC
CDR3 protein: CAWSTQGYNEQFF
D gene: NA
clone size: many
J gene: TRBJ2-1
V gene: TRBV30

CDR3 DNA: TGTGCCAGTAGTAGAGGCCAGGGGGCCAACGAGCAGTACTTC
CDR3 protein: CASSRGQGANEQYF
D gene: TRBD1
clone size: NA
J gene: TRBJ2-7
V gene: TRBV19

CDR3 DNA: TGTGCCGCCTATGGGACAGGGGACACTGAAGCTTTCTTT
CDR3 protein: CAAYGTGDTEAFF
D gene: TRBD1
clone size: many
J gene: TRBJ1-1
V gene: TRBV10-3

CDR3 DNA: TGTGCCAGCAGGGGTACAGGGGCTGGAAACACCATATATTTT
CDR3 protein: CASRGTGAGNTIYF
D gene: TRBD1
clone size: many
J gene: TRBJ1-3
V gene: TRBV6-1

CDR3 DNA: TGTGCCAGCAGCTTAATCGGGGGGGTATTTGAAGCTTTCTTT
CDR3 protein: CASSLIGGVFEAFF
D gene: NA
clone size: many
J gene: TRBJ1-1
V gene: TRBV11-2

CDR3 DNA: TGTGCCAGCAGCCAGGACAGAAATTACTATGGCTACACCTTC
CDR3 protein: CASSQDRNYYGYTF
D gene: NA
clone size: many
J gene: TRBJ1-2
V gene: TRBV28

CDR3 DNA: TGCGCCAGCAGCTTGGACGAGGCCCCGTCACCCCTCCACTTT
CDR3 protein: CASSLDEAPSPLHF
D gene: NA
clone size: few
J gene: TRBJ1-6
V gene: TRBV5-1

CDR3 DNA: TGTGCCAGCAGTTACCCGACTAGCGGGACAGATACGCAGTATTTT
CDR3 protein: CASSYPTSGTDTQYF
D gene: TRBD2
clone size: NA
J gene: TRBJ2-3
V gene: TRBV6-9

CDR3 DNA: TGCGCCAGCAGCCCCGGTGCGGGAAGGAGAGGCACAGATACGCAGTATTTT
CDR3 protein: CASSPGAGRRGTDTQYF
D gene: NA
clone size: many
J gene: TRBJ2-3
V gene: TRBV5-1

CDR3 DNA: TGTGCCAGCAGCCATCACGGGGCGTTTGATCGGACAGATACGCAGTATTTT
CDR3 protein: CASSHHGAFDRTDTQYF
D gene: NA
clone size: many
J gene: TRBJ2-3
V gene: TRBV3-1

CDR3 DNA: TGTGCCACCAGTCAGGGAAACAATCAGCCCCAGCATTTT
CDR3 protein: CATSQGNNQPQHF
D gene: NA
clone size: NA
J gene: TRBJ1-5
V gene: TRBV24-1

CDR3 DNA: TGCAGCGTTGGGGACCTTGAAACTAATGAAAAACTGTTTTTT
CDR3 protein: CSVGDLETNEKLFF
D gene: NA
clone size: few
J gene: TRBJ1-4
V gene: TRBV29-1

CDR3 DNA: TGTGCCAGCAGTTTAGGACAGGGGTTAGAGACCCAGTACTTC
CDR3 protein: CASSLGQGLETQYF
D gene: TRBD1
clone size: few
J gene: TRBJ2-5
V gene: TRBV12-3/TRBV12-4

CDR3 DNA: TGTGCCAGCAGACAACTAGCGGGGTATACAGATACGCAGTATTTT
CDR3 protein: CASRQLAGYTDTQYF
D gene: TRBD2
clone size: many
J gene: TRBJ2-3
V gene: TRBV6-1

CDR3 DNA: TGTGCCAGCTCGAGGACTCGCTCTGGAAACACCATATATTTT
CDR3 protein: CASSRTRSGNTIYF
D gene: NA
clone size: many
J gene: TRBJ1-3
V gene: TRBV18

CDR3 DNA: TGCGCCAGCAGCTTGGTCACACGCTACTCACCCCTCCACTTT
CDR3 protein: CASSLVTRYSPLHF
D gene: NA
clone size: many
J gene: TRBJ1-6
V gene: TRBV5-1

CDR3 DNA: TGTGCCAGCTCACCTCGCTTGCCTCGACAGGAGAACTATGGCTACACCTTC
CDR3 protein: CASSPRLPRQENYGYTF
D gene: NA
clone size: many
J gene: TRBJ1-2
V gene: TRBV18

CDR3 DNA: TGCAGTGCTAGCCGGGGAGTAGAGACCCAGTACTTC
CDR3 protein: CSASRGVETQYF
D gene: NA
clone size: many
J gene: TRBJ2-5
V gene: TRBV20-1

CDR3 DNA: TGCGCCAGCAGCCAAGTCCGGGAGGCACCCCTCCACTTT
CDR3 protein: CASSQVREAPLHF
D gene: NA
clone size: few
J gene: TRBJ1-6
V gene: TRBV4-1

CDR3 DNA: TGCAGTGCTAGAGATTGGTCTAGCGGGGGGCTAGCCAAAAACATTCAGTACTTC
CDR3 protein: CSARDWSSGGLAKNIQYF
D gene: TRBD2
clone size: NA
J gene: TRBJ2-4
V gene: TRBV20-1

CDR3 DNA: TGTGCCAGCAGTGAAGATCCCGGACCCCTAACAGATACGCAGTATTTT
CDR3 protein: CASSEDPGPLTDTQYF
D gene: NA
clone size: NA
J gene: TRBJ2-3
V gene: TRBV2

CDR3 DNA: TGCAGTACCGAAGCAAAGGGTGGGGCCCCTCAAACAGGGGCGCTTCGGACTTACTATGGCTACACCTTC
CDR3 protein: CSTEAKGGAPQTGALRTYYGYTF
D gene: TRBD1
clone size: few
J gene: TRBJ1-2
V gene: TRBV20-1

CDR3 DNA: TGTGCCAGCGGGAGCGGTGGGAGGGTGAATGAGCAGTTCTTC
CDR3 protein: CASGSGGRVNEQFF
D gene: TRBD2
clone size: NA
J gene: TRBJ2-1
V gene: TRBV7-3

CDR3 DNA: TGTGCCAGCAGCTCAGACATGGGACTAGCGACGAACACCGGGGAGCTGTTTTTT
CDR3 protein: CASSSDMGLATNTGELFF
D gene: TRBD2
clone size: few
J gene: TRBJ2-2
V gene: TRBV7-8

CDR3 DNA: TGTGCCAGTAGTCCAGAGCGGGGGGGCCCATTAGATACGCAGTATTTT
CDR3 protein: CASSPERGGPLDTQYF
D gene: TRBD2
clone size: few
J gene: TRBJ2-3
V gene: TRBV19

CDR3 DNA: TGTGCCAGTAGCCTTATAGCGGGACCGACCTACGAGCAGTACTTC
CDR3 protein: CASSLIAGPTYEQYF
D gene: TRBD2
clone size: many
J gene: TRBJ2-7
V gene: TRBV19

CDR3 DNA: TGTGCCAGCAGTTTCGGGGTGACCGGGGAGCTGTTTTTT
CDR3 protein: CASSFGVTGELFF
D gene: NA
clone size: NA
J gene: TRBJ2-2
V gene: TRBV27

CDR3 DNA: TGTGCCAGCAGTGTGCTTGCTAGCGGGAGGCCGAGCTCCTACAATGAGCAGTTCTTC
CDR3 protein: CASSVLASGRPSSYNEQFF
D gene: TRBD2
clone size: NA
J gene: TRBJ2-1
V gene: TRBV25-1

CDR3 DNA: TGTGCCATCAGGATCAGCCCCCAGGAGACCCAGTACTTC
CDR3 protein: CAIRISPQETQYF
D gene: NA
clone size: many
J gene: TRBJ2-5
V gene: TRBV10-3

CDR3 DNA: TGTGCTAGTGGTTTGGTAATCGTTAGGCTGGCAGGGGCCCGGCCCCAGCATTTT
CDR3 protein: CASGLVIVRLAGARPQHF
D gene: NA
clone size: NA
J gene: TRBJ1-5
V gene: TRBV12-5

CDR3 DNA: TGTGCCAGCCGACAGGGGACAGGGTTATGGCAGCCCCAGCATTTT
CDR3 protein: CASRQGTGLWQPQHF
D gene: TRBD1
clone size: many
J gene: TRBJ1-5
V gene: TRBV28

CDR3 DNA: TGCAGTGCTAGAGATCGGGGCAGGGGGCGGACTAATGAAAAACTGTTTTTT
CDR3 protein: CSARDRGRGRTNEKLFF
D gene: TRBD1
clone size: many
J gene: TRBJ1-4
V gene: TRBV20-1

CDR3 DNA: TGTGCCAGTAGTAGAACACTCGAAGCTTTCTTT
CDR3 protein: CASSRTLEAFF
D gene: NA
clone size: few
J gene: TRBJ1-1
V gene: TRBV19

CDR3 DNA: TGTGCCAGCAGCGTAGCAAGTGCGGGGGGGCGGGAGACCCAGTACTTC
CDR3 protein: CASSVASAGGRETQYF
D gene: TRBD2
clone size: few
J gene: TRBJ2-5
V gene: TRBV9

CDR3 DNA: TGTGCCAGCAGTTTAGTTGCGGGAGGGCCTTCGGTGGAGACCCAGTACTTC
CDR3 protein: CASSLVAGGPSVETQYF
D gene: TRBD2
clone size: many
J gene: TRBJ2-5
V gene: TRBV12-3/TRBV12-4

CDR3 DNA: TGCGCCAGCAGCTTGGCCCACAGGGGGGTCGACGAGCAGTACTTC
CDR3 protein: CASSLAHRGVDEQYF
D gene: TRBD1
clone size: many
J gene: TRBJ2-7
V gene: TRBV5-1

CDR3 DNA: TGTGCCAGCAGCCAAGCTCAGCGTTGGTATGGCTACACCTTC
CDR3 protein: CASSQAQRWYGYTF
D gene: NA
clone size: many
J gene: TRBJ1-2
V gene: TRBV14

CDR3 DNA: TGTGCCAGCAGTTACGGGGGGTTCCAGGGAGGGGAGCTGTTTTTT
CDR3 protein: CASSYGGFQGGELFF
D gene: NA
clone size: NA
J gene: TRBJ2-2
V gene: TRBV6-5